This T cell receptor (beta chain) is drawn from a study of early T cells in non-severe SARS-CoV-2 infection. The wider study: Sequencing targeted bulk RNA from unsorted whole blood, leaving chains unpaired. Whole-study findings and limits: Missing private and CD4 specificities, VDJdb matching favored anti-spike CD8 responses.

The CDR3 consists of 15 residues. V shed 5 bases, J shed 3 bases, and the junction held 3 bases outside the gene matches. Attached unique molecular identifiers marked individual cDNA molecules. TCRdb used MiXCR to reprocess the 5' RACE reads, holding one entry per CDR3 protein. In the table there are 80,000 to 95,000 distinct CDR3 sequences, around an eighth of which are singletons. This clonotype showed up many times. Its antigen is unknown. The sample was whole blood. The receptor was derived from an adult who was a healthcare worker with PCR-confirmed SARS-CoV-2 infection or an uninfected control (not recorded which). V and J are TRBV12-3 or TRBV12-4 and TRBJ2-2, with 10 bases fitting TRBD1. The CDR3 region is CASSPGQGYTGELFF. In nucleotides, the CDR3 is TGTGCCAGCAGTCCGGGACAGGGGTACACCGGGGAGCTGTTTTTT.